This record covers a single T cell receptor beta chain. The data were produced by immunoSEQ multiplex PCR, yet TCRdb's version contains in-frame clones alone and is incomplete. The sample carries fewer than 250,000 clones, around 82% recorded once. This CDR3 has 14 amino acids. Germline V gives CDR1 GTSNPN, CDR2 SVGIG (reference sequence). Trimming took off 4 bases at V and 2 bases at J, with 14 bases between the two ends. This sample was included in a study of blood T cell repertoires in COVID-19. The sample consisted of peripheral blood. The TCR comes from a man aged 45 to 65 with active or convalescent COVID-19. The V call is TRBV30, the J call TRBJ1-2; weak D call: TRBD1 (6 bases). The CDR3 region has the DNA TGTGCCTGGAAGGGGCAGGGGCGGAACTATGGCTACACCTTC. This translates into CAWKGQGRNYGYTF.